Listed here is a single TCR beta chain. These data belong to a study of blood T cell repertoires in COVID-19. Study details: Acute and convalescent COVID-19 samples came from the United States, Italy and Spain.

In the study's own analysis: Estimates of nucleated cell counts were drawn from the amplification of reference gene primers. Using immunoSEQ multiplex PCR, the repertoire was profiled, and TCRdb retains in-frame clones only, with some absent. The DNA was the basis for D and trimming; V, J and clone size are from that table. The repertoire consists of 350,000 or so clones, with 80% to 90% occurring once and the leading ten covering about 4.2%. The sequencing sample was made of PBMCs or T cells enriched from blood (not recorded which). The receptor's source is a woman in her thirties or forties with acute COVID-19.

The CDR3 loop reads CASARFLTENTEAFF. In DNA, the CDR3 is TGTGCCAGCGCCCGATTTTTGACAGAGAACACTGAAGCTTTCTTT. The chain is built from TRBV5-4 and TRBJ1-1, with D maybe TRBD1 (5 bases). V shed 7 bases and J shed 1 base, with 17 bases lying between them. The CDR3 covers 15 residues. Germline V gene lookup returns CDR1 SGHNT and CDR2 YYREEE (reference sequence).